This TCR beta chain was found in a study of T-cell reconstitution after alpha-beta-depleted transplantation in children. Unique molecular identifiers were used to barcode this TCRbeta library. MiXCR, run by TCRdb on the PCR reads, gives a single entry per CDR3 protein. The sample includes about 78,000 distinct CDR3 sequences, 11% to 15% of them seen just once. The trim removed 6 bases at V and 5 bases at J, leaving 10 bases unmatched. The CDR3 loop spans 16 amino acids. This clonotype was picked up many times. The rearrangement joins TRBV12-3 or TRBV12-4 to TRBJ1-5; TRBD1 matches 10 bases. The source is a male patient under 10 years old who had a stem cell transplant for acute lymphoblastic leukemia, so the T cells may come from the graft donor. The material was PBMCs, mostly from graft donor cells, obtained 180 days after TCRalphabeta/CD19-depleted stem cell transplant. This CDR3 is CASSHVGTGDYQPQHF. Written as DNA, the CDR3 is TGTGCCAGCAGCCACGTCGGGACAGGGGATTATCAGCCCCAGCATTTT.